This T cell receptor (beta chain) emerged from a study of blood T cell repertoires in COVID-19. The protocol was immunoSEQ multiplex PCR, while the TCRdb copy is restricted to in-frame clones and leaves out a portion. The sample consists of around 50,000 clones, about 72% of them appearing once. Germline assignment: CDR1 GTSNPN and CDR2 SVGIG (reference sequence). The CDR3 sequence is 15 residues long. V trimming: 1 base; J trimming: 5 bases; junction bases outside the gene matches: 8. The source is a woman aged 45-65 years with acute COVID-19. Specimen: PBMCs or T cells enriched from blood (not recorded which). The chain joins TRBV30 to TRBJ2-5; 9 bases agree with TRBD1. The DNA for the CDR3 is TGTGCCTGGAGTGGTCCACAGGGGGCTTGGGAGACCCAGTACTTC. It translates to CAWSGPQGAWETQYF. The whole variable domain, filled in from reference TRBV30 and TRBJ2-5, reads SQTIHQWPATLVQPVGSPLSLECTVEGTSNPNLYWYRQAAGRGLQLLFYSVGIGQISSEVPQNLSASRPQDRQFILSSKKLLLSDSGFYLCAWSGPQGAWETQYFGPGTRLLVL.